The T cell receptor beta chain under discussion was sequenced for a study of cytomegalovirus exposure and HLA in healthy donors. Across the whole study: HLA-typed donors were the source of about 81 million unique TCRs held in an early data release.

Comment on this clone: Antigen unknown.

The CDR3 runs 13 residues. The V gene's germline CDR1 is SGHRS and CDR2 YFSETQ. V lost 4 bases and J 6 bases, leaving 12 bases between the germline ends. Use of 60 Vbeta and 13 Jbeta primers characterized the PCR. Repertoires were generated with immunoSEQ multiplex PCR, while TCRdb's copy carries only in-frame clones and drops some. The data show about 160,000 clones, 75% to 90% seen once. Broader study findings: Most TCR sequences were seen very rarely across donors, but some public TCRs occurred in many. Per a later analysis, 15,000 to 20,000 TCR beta sequences showed association with HLA alleles at 0.05 false discovery rate. Researchers had no immune exposure information except CMV serostatus available.

This sequence joins TRBV5-1 and TRBJ2-3, with D possibly being TRBD2 (6 bases). The source material was PBMCs. The sequence came from a woman younger than 30 in good health and CMV-seronegative. CDR3 loop: CASSRKGRDTQYF. The CDR3 region has the DNA TGCGCCAGCAGCCGGAAAGGGAGGGATACGCAGTATTTT.